The text below deals with one TCR beta chain. What it binds is not known. Data came from immunoSEQ multiplex PCR; TCRdb stores just in-frame clones and leaves some out. The profile shows under 100,000 clones, 92% of them singletons. This sample was included in a study of graft-versus-host responses after intestinal transplantation. Study as a whole: All recipients got anti-thymocyte globulin induction, then tacrolimus and steroids for approximately 3 years.

Study-level results: Detected in recipient marrow were GvH clones, some of which were first observed in ileum or blood.

The CDR3 consists of 15 residues. Germline V gene lookup returns CDR1 KGHSH and CDR2 LQKENI. Trimming shortened V by 5 bases and J by 4 bases, and 14 bases separated the two germline ends. V usage is TRBV18 and J usage is TRBJ2-2; D may be TRBD2 (6 bases). The source was unstimulated CD8+ T cells sorted from spleen or lymph node cells, collected before transplant. The TCR was taken from a human donor who was the organ donor for an intestinal transplant. Here the CDR3 DNA reads TGTGCCAGCTCAGACTCACCCGGGGGCACCGGGGAGCTGTTTTTT. It is translated as CASSDSPGGTGELFF.